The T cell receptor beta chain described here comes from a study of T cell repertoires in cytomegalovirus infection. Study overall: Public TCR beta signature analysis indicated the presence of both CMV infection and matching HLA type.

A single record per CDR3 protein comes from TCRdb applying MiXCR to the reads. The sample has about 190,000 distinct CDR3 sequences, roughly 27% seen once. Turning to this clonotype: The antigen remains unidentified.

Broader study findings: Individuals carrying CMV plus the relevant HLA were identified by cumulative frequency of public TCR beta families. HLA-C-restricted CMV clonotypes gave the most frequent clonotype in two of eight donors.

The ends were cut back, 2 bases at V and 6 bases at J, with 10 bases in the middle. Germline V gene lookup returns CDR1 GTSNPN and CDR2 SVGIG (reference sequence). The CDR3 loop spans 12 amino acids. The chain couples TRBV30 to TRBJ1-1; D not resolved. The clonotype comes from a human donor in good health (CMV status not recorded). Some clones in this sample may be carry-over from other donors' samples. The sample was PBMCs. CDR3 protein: CAWSPTRAEAFF. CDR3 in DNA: TGTGCCTGGAGTCCAACCCGGGCTGAAGCTTTCTTT.